The 20 T cell receptor beta chains listed next were all sequenced from one sample in a study of monozygotic twins with inflammatory bowel disease (dated by TCRdb to about 2019). Preparation of the library involved 5' RACE. TCRdb shows the sequencer as Illumina HiSeq 2500. TCRdb reprocessed the reads and provides one entry for every CDR3 protein sequence; no DNA is given. The sample's table lists a count of a few hundred thousand distinct CDR3 sequences. The top ten clones comprise 2.5% to 3% of the sample. Sequencing was done on a sample of blood. The receptors here all came from a human donor with ulcerative colitis or Crohn's disease, or a healthy co-twin of an affected twin (not recorded which).

The chain combines TRBV4-1 with TRBJ2-2; the D call of TRBD1 rests on TCRdb alone, since no DNA is present to check it. Germline V CDR1 and CDR2: MGHRA, YSYEKL. This CDR3 spans 14 amino acids. The CDR3 protein is CASSQGARGGELFF.

The J gene is TRBJ1-5, the V gene TRBV20-1. The CDR3 is 14 residues long. Germline assignment: CDR1 DFQATT and CDR2 SNEGSKA (reference sequence). CDR3 protein: CSAQRRGGNQPQHF.

V gene TRBV5-6 combines with J gene TRBJ1-2; TCRdb calls TRBD1, which cannot be checked without DNA. The germline CDR1 and CDR2 sequences are SGHDT and YYEEEE. CDR3 length: 11 amino acids. This CDR3 is CASSLGVGYTF.

The chain links TRBV7-2 to TRBJ2-5. CDR3 length equals 14 residues. The V gene's germline CDR1 is SGHTA and CDR2 FQGNSA. The CDR3 loop is CASSLFSAQETQYF.

J is TRBJ2-1 and V is TRBV6-2 or TRBV6-3; TCRdb reports TRBD1, a call that lacks DNA to check it against. Germline V gives CDR1 MNHEY, CDR2 SVGEGT. The CDR3 runs to 16 residues. The CDR3 here is CASSYWGGRVYNEQFF.

The chain carries TRBV6-1 and TRBJ2-3; as DNA is missing, the TRBD2 call by TCRdb cannot be tested. Germline CDR1 is MNHNS and CDR2 is SASEGT. The CDR3 has 15 residues. The CDR3 spells CASSDLAGSTDTQYF.

This chain connects TRBV6-2 or TRBV6-3 to TRBJ1-1. The germline CDR1 and CDR2 sequences are MNHEY and SVGEGT. The CDR3 totals 14 residues. The CDR3: CASTWRSAGTEAFF.

This sequence joins TRBV6-2 or TRBV6-3 and TRBJ2-7; the TCRdb D gene call, TRBD2, has no DNA to confirm it. The germline CDR1 and CDR2 sequences are MNHEY and SVGEGT. The CDR3 contains 18 residues. This CDR3 reads CASSYVVSGWSSSYEQYF.

The chain recombines TRBV27 with TRBJ2-7; the D call from TCRdb, TRBD1, cannot be confirmed without DNA. The CDR3 has 13 residues. Germline V gene lookup returns CDR1 MNHEY and CDR2 SMNVEV (reference sequence). CDR3 sequence: CASSFTGGAEQYF.

This chain joins TRBV25-1 and TRBJ2-5; the D call from TCRdb, TRBD1, cannot be confirmed without DNA. Germline assignment: CDR1 MGHDK and CDR2 SYGVNS. CDR3 length: 11 residues. The CDR3 here is CASGGGKTQYF.

This sequence joins TRBV27 and TRBJ2-7; the TCRdb D gene call, TRBD1, has no DNA to confirm it. The germline V gene has CDR1 MNHEY and CDR2 SMNVEV (reference sequence). The CDR3 runs to 13 residues. The CDR3 sequence: CASSFQGSHEQYF.

The chain carries TRBV6-6 and TRBJ1-5. CDR1 is MNHNY, CDR2 SVGAGI, per germline (reference sequence). This CDR3 contains 12 residues. This chain's CDR3 is CASNLQNQPQHF.

The chain links TRBV7-2 to TRBJ1-5. The CDR3 covers 13 residues. CDR1 and CDR2 from the germline V gene are SGHTA and FQGNSA. The CDR3: CASSLVFRQPQHF.

V usage is TRBV12-5 and J usage is TRBJ1-5; checking the TCRdb D call of TRBD1 is not possible without DNA. The germline gives CDR1 LGHNT, CDR2 FRNRAP. This CDR3 is 15 amino acids long. The CDR3 reads CASGTGQGAIQPQHF.

V is TRBV7-2 and J is TRBJ2-7; with no DNA, the TCRdb D assignment of TRBD1 cannot be verified. CDR1 and CDR2 from the germline V gene are SGHTA and FQGNSA. This CDR3 comprises 13 residues. The CDR3 loop reads CASSPGRRGEQYF.

The chain uses TRBV29-1 and TRBJ2-7; TCRdb names TRBD1, which stays unverified in the absence of DNA. In germline, CDR1 is SQVTM, CDR2 ANQGSEA. There are 13 residues in the CDR3. CDR3 residues: CSVEETGSYEQYF.

The V call is TRBV20-1, the J call TRBJ2-7; as DNA is missing, the TRBD1 call by TCRdb cannot be tested. The CDR3 extends over 15 amino acids. Germline CDR1 DFQATT, CDR2 SNEGSKA (reference sequence). CDR3 in amino acids: CSALNLAGGIDEQYF.

The chain combines TRBV10-3 with TRBJ2-5; lacking DNA, the TRBD2 call made by TCRdb goes unchecked. The CDR3 sequence is 16 residues long. CDR1 and CDR2 from the germline V gene are ENHRY and SYGVKD. Here the CDR3 reads CAISVLAGGNQETQYF.

V usage is TRBV12-5 and J usage is TRBJ2-1. From germline, CDR1 is LGHNT and CDR2 FRNRAP. The CDR3 is 14 residues long. CDR3 sequence: CASGLGQVNNEQFF.

The V and J genes are TRBV15 and TRBJ1-4. The CDR3 spans 18 residues. Germline CDR1 is LNHNV and CDR2 is YYDKDF (reference sequence). The CDR3 sequence is CATSRGGGFLATNEKLFF.